One and the same sample provided the 2 T cell receptor beta chains below, sequenced in a study of PD-L1 blockade in urothelial cancer. Measured with immunoSEQ multiplex PCR; TCRdb has only the in-frame clones, and not every one. The table lists under 35,000 clones, about nine tenths of them singletons, with under 4.5% in the top ten. This specimen consisted of PBMCs, obtained around atezolizumab (anti-PD-L1) treatment. These receptors were collected from a man aged 45-60 years with urothelial cancer.

J is TRBJ2-1 and V is TRBV5-1; weak D call: TRBD2 (6 bases). Germline loops: CDR1 SGHRS, CDR2 YFSETQ. V was shortened by 4 bases and J by 5 bases, with 13 bases between the two germline ends. The CDR3 has 14 amino acids. DNA for the CDR3: TGCGCCAGCAGCACCACCGGGAGCCACAATGAGCAGTTCTTC. It specifies CASSTTGSHNEQFF.

The chain recombines TRBV9 with TRBJ1-1; no reliable D call. The CDR3 totals 12 residues. The germline V gene has CDR1 SGDLS and CDR2 YYNGEE. The ends were cut back, 3 bases at V and 1 base at J, with 4 bases in the middle. The CDR3 loop reads CASSGGNTEAFF. CDR3 bases: TGTGCCAGCAGCGGAGGGAACACTGAAGCTTTCTTT.